One and the same sample provided the 25 T cell receptor beta chains below, sequenced in a study of patients and donors after allogeneic stem cell transplantation. One entry per CDR3 protein, called by TCRdb with MiXCR from the RT-PCR reads. The data hold about 150,000 distinct CDR3 sequences, with approximately 25% observed a single time. The specimen sequenced was blood, either unsorted or a sorted T cell fraction (not recorded which). The receptor set was obtained from a human donor who was either an allogeneic HSCT recipient or a stem cell or donor lymphocyte infusion donor (not recorded which). It is not recorded whose cells these are; they may come from a transplant donor.

The genes are TRBV7-9 and TRBJ2-1; TRBD2 agrees at 8 bases. The germline gives CDR1 SEHNR, CDR2 FQNEAQ (reference sequence). V shed 2 bases, J shed 8 bases, and the junction held 17 bases outside the gene matches. The CDR3 loop spans 18 amino acids. The CDR3 bases are TGTGCCAGCAGCTTAAGTGAGCGGGAGTGGTCCATTTGGGATGAGCAGTTCTTC. Encoded protein: CASSLSEREWSIWDEQFF.

The genes are TRBV2 and TRBJ2-3, with TRBD2 as a possible D gene (5 bases). From germline, CDR1 is SNHLY and CDR2 FYNNEI. This CDR3 is 18 amino acids long. Trimming pared 5 bases from V and 2 bases from J, leaving 23 bases between. The CDR3 nucleotides read TGTGCCAGCAGTCAACCACTGAAAGGACGGACTCTCACAGATACGCAGTATTTT. Its translation is CASSQPLKGRTLTDTQYF.

This clonotype was found a few times. The genes are TRBV30 and TRBJ1-1; D is unresolved. The CDR3 is 17 residues long. Between the trimmed V and J ends, which lost 3 bases and 0 bases, there was a span of 20 bases. CDR1 is GTSNPN and CDR2 is SVGIG in the germline V gene (reference sequence). DNA for the CDR3: TGTGCCTGGAGACGTGGGCTTGGGCCTTCTATGAACACTGAAGCTTTCTTT. Translation gives CAWRRGLGPSMNTEAFF.

In its sample, this clonotype was seen a few times. The DNA of the CDR3 is TGCGCCAGCAGCTTGGATGCAGTAGCCAAAAACATTCAGTACTTC. Protein sequence: CASSLDAVAKNIQYF. The V and J genes are TRBV5-1 and TRBJ2-4, with D uncertain. Germline CDR1 and CDR2: SGHRS and YFSETQ. Deletions cut 0 bases from V and 0 bases from J, with 7 bases between. The CDR3 length is 15 residues.

This clonotype has just a few counts. The J gene is TRBJ2-7, the V gene TRBV12-3 or TRBV12-4, with 12 bases that match TRBD2. The trim removed 6 bases at V and 2 bases at J, leaving 17 bases unmatched. This CDR3 region has 19 residues. The CDR3 loop reads CASSSRLAGVWDPTYEQYF. The CDR3 region has the DNA TGTGCCAGCAGCTCGAGACTAGCGGGAGTGTGGGACCCGACCTACGAGCAGTACTTC.

The gene calls are TRBV20-1 and TRBJ2-7; 9 bases fit TRBD2. The CDR3 totals 13 residues. V was pared by 3 bases and J by 4 bases, with 4 bases of the junction left unmatched. Germline V gene lookup returns CDR1 DFQATT and CDR2 SNEGSKA (reference sequence). CDR3 in amino acids: CSARPGLAYEQYF. CDR3 DNA sequence: TGCAGTGCTAGGCCGGGACTAGCTTACGAGCAGTACTTC.

This clonotype was seen more than once but under ten times. The V call is TRBV12-3 or TRBV12-4, the J call TRBJ2-7, with D perhaps matching TRBD2 (5 bases). Trimming cost V 7 bases and J 4 bases, with 8 bases left between them. The CDR3 runs 11 residues. In nucleotides, the CDR3 is TGTGCCAGCAAAGGAGGTTACGAGCAGTACTTC. Translating gives CASKGGYEQYF.

This clonotype was seen a few times. This chain connects TRBV20-1 to TRBJ2-3; 8 bases agree with TRBD1. This CDR3 spans 15 amino acids. Germline CDR1 DFQATT, CDR2 SNEGSKA (reference sequence). V lost 3 bases, J lost 4 bases, and 9 bases stayed unmatched. The CDR3 spells CSARAGTGVADTQYF. In DNA, the CDR3 is TGCAGTGCTAGGGCCGGGACAGGAGTGGCAGATACGCAGTATTTT.

This clonotype has just a few counts. The chain links TRBV5-1 to TRBJ1-1; D is undetermined. The CDR3 has 14 amino acids. The germline V and J ends were trimmed by 0 bases and 2 bases, with 8 bases remaining between them. The V gene's germline CDR1 is SGHRS and CDR2 YFSETQ. The CDR3 here is CASSLVQFNTEAFF. CDR3 nucleotides: TGCGCCAGCAGCTTGGTGCAGTTCAACACTGAAGCTTTCTTT.

A few counts support this clonotype. This sequence joins TRBV20-1 and TRBJ2-2, with D unclear. The CDR3 contains 13 residues. Germline assignment: CDR1 DFQATT and CDR2 SNEGSKA (reference sequence). V gave up 6 bases and J gave up 2 bases, with 10 bases separating them. CDR3 sequence reads: CSAQLRNTGELFF. Written as DNA, the CDR3 is TGCAGTGCCCAGTTGCGAAACACCGGGGAGCTGTTTTTT.

The chain joins TRBV27 to TRBJ2-5; no clear D gene. Germline V lookup: CDR1 MNHEY, CDR2 SMNVEV (reference sequence). The germline V and J ends were trimmed by 8 bases and 5 bases, with 12 bases remaining between them. The CDR3 contains 12 residues. The CDR3 DNA follows: TGTGCCAGCTCTGATTTCGGCGAGACCCAGTACTTC. Translation: CASSDFGETQYF.

In this sample, this clonotype turned up a few times. The genes are TRBV25-1 and TRBJ1-2, with D perhaps TRBD1 (5 bases). Trimming stripped 4 bases from V and 3 bases from J, with 6 bases between. Germline V gene lookup returns CDR1 MGHDK and CDR2 SYGVNS. The CDR3 runs to 12 residues. CDR3 region: CASSGDHYGYTF. CDR3 bases: TGTGCCAGCAGTGGGGACCACTATGGCTACACCTTC.

This clonotype was observed many times. This rearrangement joins TRBV7-3 to TRBJ1-1; tentative D call: TRBD1 (5 bases). V was shortened by 3 bases and J by 0 bases, with 5 bases between the two germline ends. Germline CDR1 is SGHTA and CDR2 is FQGTGA. This CDR3 comprises 13 residues. CDR3 bases: TGTGCCAGCAGCTTGACAGTGAACACTGAAGCTTTCTTT. Its translation is CASSLTVNTEAFF.

This clonotype was picked up a small number of times. The rearrangement links TRBV6-1 to TRBJ1-2; TRBD1 is a possible D gene (5 bases). Trimming stripped 4 bases from V and 4 bases from J, with 7 bases between. Germline CDR1 is MNHNS and CDR2 is SASEGT. The CDR3 spans 12 residues. The CDR3 region has the DNA TGTGCCAGCAGTGCGGACATCTATGGCTACACCTTC. Translating it yields CASSADIYGYTF.

This rearrangement joins TRBV25-1 to TRBJ1-2; no firm D call. The germline V gene encodes CDR1 MGHDK and CDR2 SYGVNS. The CDR3 runs to 14 residues. Trimming took off 3 bases at V and 4 bases at J, with 12 bases between the two ends. The CDR3 DNA reads TGTGCCAGCAGTGATGAGGGTTGGAGCTATGGCTACACCTTC. Amino acids: CASSDEGWSYGYTF.

CDR3 in amino acids: CASSLPFRDRAHEQFF. CDR3 coding DNA: TGTGCCAGCAGTCTACCATTCCGGGACAGGGCCCATGAGCAGTTCTTC. V is TRBV7-9 and J is TRBJ2-1; 9 bases line up with TRBD1. CDR3 size: 16 residues. In germline, CDR1 is SEHNR, CDR2 FQNEAQ (reference sequence). Unmatched junction bases numbered 14, after V lost 6 bases and J lost 8 bases.

This clonotype was counted only a few times. V gene TRBV19 combines with J gene TRBJ1-6, with TRBD1 matching 7 bases. Germline assignment: CDR1 LNHDA and CDR2 SQIVND (reference sequence). This CDR3 spans 16 amino acids. Trimming took 7 bases from V and 10 from J; bases not matched to a gene: 16. The CDR3 DNA reads TGTGCCAGTACCCAAGCGGAAGAGAGGGGGCGATCACCCCTCCACTTT. It yields the protein CASTQAEERGRSPLHF. The full variable domain, with the rest looked up from reference TRBV19 and TRBJ1-6, is DGGITQSPKYLFRKEGQNVTLSCEQNLNHDAMYWYRQDPGQGLRLIYYSQIVNDFQKGDIAEGYSVSREKKESFPLTVTSAQKNPTAFYLCASTQAEERGRSPLHFGNGTRLTVT.

This clonotype has a handful of counts. This chain uses TRBV29-1 with TRBJ2-1; no clear D. This CDR3 spans 15 amino acids. V was pared by 4 bases and J by 0 bases, with 13 bases between. The V gene's germline CDR1 is SQVTM and CDR2 ANQGSEA. CDR3 sequence: CSVGRRLSSYNEQFF. For the CDR3, the DNA is TGCAGCGTTGGCAGGCGATTAAGCTCCTACAATGAGCAGTTCTTC.

The rearrangement joins TRBV7-2 to TRBJ2-3; 13 nucleotides align to TRBD2. The CDR3 loop spans 18 amino acids. In germline, CDR1 is SGHTA, CDR2 FQGNSA. V was pared by 3 bases and J by 2 bases, with 8 bases of the junction left unmatched. The CDR3 sequence: CASSFRPGLAGHTDTQYF. DNA for the CDR3: TGTGCCAGCAGCTTCCGGCCGGGACTAGCGGGGCACACAGATACGCAGTATTTT.

CDR3: CSVEERGQGRETQYF. CDR3 bases: TGCAGCGTTGAAGAGAGGGGACAGGGAAGAGAGACCCAGTACTTC. This chain joins TRBV29-1 and TRBJ2-5; 9 positions agree with TRBD1. This CDR3 comprises 15 residues. The germline CDR1 and CDR2 sequences are SQVTM and ANQGSEA. V shed 0 bases, J shed 4 bases, and the junction held 6 bases outside the gene matches.

A few counts support this clonotype. The chain employs TRBV20-1 and TRBJ2-7; 12 nucleotides match TRBD2. This CDR3 region has 15 residues. The germline V gene has CDR1 DFQATT and CDR2 SNEGSKA (reference sequence). V dropped 6 bases and J dropped 3; count of bases not matched to a gene: 9. CDR3 in amino acids: CSASPSGRARYEQYF. CDR3 DNA: TGCAGTGCCTCTCCTAGCGGGAGGGCCCGCTACGAGCAGTACTTC.

The chain uses TRBV14 and TRBJ2-5; D gene uncertain. V lost 1 base and J lost 4, with 22 bases in between. This CDR3 contains 18 residues. The V gene's germline CDR1 is SGHDN and CDR2 FVKESK. The CDR3 sequence: CASSQGWFVSSTTETQYF. In DNA form, the CDR3 reads TGTGCCAGCAGCCAAGGCTGGTTCGTGAGCAGTACGACAGAGACCCAGTACTTC.

V is TRBV5-1 and J is TRBJ2-7; possible D gene TRBD1, 6 bases. The CDR3 has 16 residues. CDR1 SGHRS and CDR2 YFSETQ come from the germline V gene. V lost 0 bases and J lost 7, with 20 bases in between. CDR3 coding DNA: TGCGCCAGCAGCTTGGGATACTACAGGGCGGTGGGAGAGCAGTACTTC. Translating it yields CASSLGYYRAVGEQYF. The variable domain in full, with the rest retrieved from reference TRBV5-1 and TRBJ2-7, is KAGVTQTPRYLIKTRGQQVTLSCSPISGHRSVSWYQQTPGQGLQFLFEYFSETQRNKGNFPGRFSGRQFSNSRSEMNVSTLELGDSALYLCASSLGYYRAVGEQYFGPGTRLTVT.

Many counts were recorded for this clonotype. This chain joins TRBV12-3 or TRBV12-4 and TRBJ1-2; D is perhaps TRBD1 (6 bases). The CDR3 is 15 residues long. Trimming took off 3 bases at V and 5 bases at J, with 16 bases between the two ends. The DNA for the CDR3 is TGTGCCAGCAGTTTCTTTGGGACACCAGTTTATGGCTACACCTTC. Its translation is CASSFFGTPVYGYTF.

This clonotype was counted between two and nine times. This chain links TRBV12-3 or TRBV12-4 with TRBJ2-1; D is ambiguous. The CDR3 length is 11 residues. Trimming took 3 bases from V and 12 from J, leaving 9 bases between them. The CDR3 nucleotides read TGTGCCAGCAGTTTCCATCCGGGGCAGTTCTTC. Its protein product is CASSFHPGQFF.